This is a list of T cell receptor beta chains from one sample in a study of T-cell memory formation after mild COVID-19. TCRdb re-analysed the 5' RACE reads in MiXCR, keeping a single row per CDR3 protein. Among about 500,000 distinct CDR3 sequences listed, roughly 21% were seen once. The specimen was PBMCs or a T cell subset sorted from them (not recorded which). The source of these receptors is an adult woman who had mild COVID-19 (a few samples of this study predate the infection). Cell type and time point are not known. CDR3s include the opening cysteine and the closing phenylalanine or tryptophan. The order of the fields is V gene, clone size, J gene, D gene, CDR3 protein, CDR3 DNA. A D gene is named only where the DNA matches it firmly. Expanded clones are given a class, and other clones once, few, many or no size at all.

TRBV10-3,.,TRBJ2-3,.,CAISEKLSTDTQYF,TGTGCCATCAGTGAGAAGCTCAGCACAGATACGCAGTATTTT
TRBV6-5,.,TRBJ1-2,.,CASSHSTFEDYGYTF,TGTGCCAGCAGCCACAGTACCTTCGAGGACTATGGCTACACCTTC
TRBV7-3,.,TRBJ2-3,TRBD1,CASSLSRTGVTDTQYF,TGTGCCAGCAGCTTAAGTAGGACAGGGGTAACAGATACGCAGTATTTT
TRBV27,few,TRBJ2-7,TRBD1,CASSWDRRFSYEQYF,TGTGCCAGCAGTTGGGACAGGAGGTTCTCCTACGAGCAGTACTTC
TRBV7-9,.,TRBJ2-7,TRBD2,CASSFGGTSGSWEQYF,TGTGCCAGCAGCTTTGGGGGGACTAGCGGATCCTGGGAGCAGTACTTC
TRBV18,.,TRBJ2-3,.,CASSPGVADTQYF,TGTGCCAGCTCACCAGGGGTCGCAGATACGCAGTATTTT
TRBV27,few,TRBJ2-5,TRBD1,CASSLGTGKSSIQETQYF,TGTGCCAGCAGTTTGGGGACAGGGAAATCCTCCATACAAGAGACCCAGTACTTC
TRBV6-5,.,TRBJ2-3,TRBD1,CASKQPRDRGVNTQYF,TGTGCCAGCAAACAACCCCGGGACAGGGGGGTAAATACGCAGTATTTT
TRBV12-3/TRBV12-4,.,TRBJ2-3,.,CASSFSRGGDTQYF,TGTGCCAGCAGTTTCAGCAGGGGAGGGGATACGCAGTATTTT
TRBV7-2,.,TRBJ2-7,TRBD2,CASSPTGLLAYEQYF,TGTGCCAGCAGTCCAACGGGACTACTTGCCTACGAGCAGTACTTC
TRBV10-3,many,TRBJ2-1,.,CAISGQTGASYNEQFF,TGTGCCATCAGTGGCCAGACAGGAGCCTCCTACAATGAGCAGTTCTTC
TRBV24-1,few,TRBJ2-1,TRBD2,CATSGGLGGNEQFF,TGTGCCACCAGTGGGGGACTCGGGGGGAATGAGCAGTTCTTC
TRBV3-1,few,TRBJ2-1,.,CASSSRRNEQFF,TGTGCCAGCAGCTCCCGTAGAAATGAGCAGTTCTTC
TRBV3-1,many,TRBJ1-5,.,CASSQDTNQPQHF,TGTGCCAGCAGCCAAGATACTAATCAGCCCCAGCATTTT
TRBV10-2,few,TRBJ2-7,.,CASKKDGGYEQYF,TGCGCCAGCAAGAAGGATGGGGGATACGAGCAGTACTTC
TRBV6-4,.,TRBJ1-1,.,CASSVTLLLNTEAFF,TGTGCCAGCAGTGTGACACTTCTCCTGAACACTGAAGCTTTCTTT
TRBV15,few,TRBJ2-1,.,CATSREGKPYNEQFF,TGTGCCACCAGCAGAGAAGGAAAGCCATACAATGAGCAGTTCTTC